This T cell receptor (beta chain) was profiled in a study of identifying expanded T cells in peripheral blood. Study findings and constraints: Differentially abundant clones: about 1.1 between replicates, 16.4 at roughly 2 weeks, around 20 at four. Clone count variance between approximately 2-week samples rose with total template count.

Libraries were prepared by immunoSEQ multiplex PCR; TCRdb keeps only in-frame clonotypes and omits some of them. The profile shows 100,000 to 150,000 clones, roughly 80% of them singletons. Germline loops: CDR1 SGHTA, CDR2 FQGNSA. Between the trimmed V and J ends, which lost 6 bases and 2 bases, there was a span of 19 bases. There are 16 residues in the CDR3. During the collection period, no donor immune events like infections were recorded. With respect to this clone: The antigen remains undetermined.

The chain uses TRBV7-2 and TRBJ1-1; D uncertain. The TCR comes from a person aged 18-70 years in good health. The sequencing input was blood. Here the CDR3 DNA reads TGTGCCAGCAGGCGATCCCCGGGTGACTCTAACACTGAAGCTTTCTTT. This gives the protein CASRRSPGDSNTEAFF.